The source of this T cell receptor beta chain is a study of identical twins. J lost 5 bases, V lost 2 bases, and 6 bases had no gene match. The germline V gene encodes CDR1 ENHRY and CDR2 SYGVKD. CDR3 size: 16 residues. TCRdb independently ran MiXCR on the 5' RACE reads; one entry per CDR3 protein. The table lists more than 600,000 distinct CDR3 sequences, over 15% of them singletons, with around 14% in the top ten. The same data also contributed to another study, on T cells expressing NK-cell markers.

The source material was PBMCs. V and J are TRBV10-3 and TRBJ2-2; TRBD2 matches at 9 bases. The sequence was obtained from a young woman in good health. The CDR3 loop reads CAISERSSGGTGELFF. The DNA for the CDR3 is TGTGCCATCAGTGAGCGGAGTAGCGGGGGAACCGGGGAGCTGTTTTTT.